What follows is one TCR beta chain and its context. This clonotype was seen only a few times. This clone's antigen is unknown. Base qualities are missing; no much larger clone stands one base away. This specimen's time point label, interpreted: newly diagnosed GD, antithyroid drugs for less than 3 months. For both TCR sequencing and RNA sequencing, RNA was extracted from PBMCs using TRIzol. Graves' disease was diagnosed according to American Thyroid Association guidelines. The patients came from an endocrinology department in Xi'an, China. Each patient gave about 8.1 milliliters of peripheral blood, collected in an EDTA anticoagulant tube. Ficoll Paque Plus density gradient separation was used to isolate PBMCs, and no additional T cell sorting was done. An Agilent 2100 Bioanalyzer and agarose gel were used to check RNA quality, while a NanoDrop 2000 measured RNA concentration. The germline V gene (reference sequence) provides CDR1 SEHNR and CDR2 FQNEAQ. Including the terminal cysteine and phenylalanine, the CDR3 comprises 17 residues. Only the CDR3 part of the read is kept: 51 bases, read in frame from the first base. V is cut back by 5 bases and J by 4 bases, with 12 bases in the junction unmatched.

Libraries were built with multiplex PCR. Sequencing used an Illumina HiSeq 4000. CDR3 regions were amplified by Arm-PCR with iRepertoire HTBI primers to construct TCR beta libraries. Before sequencing, the PCR products underwent gel purification. The authors' analysis ran thus. Gene usage analysis of CDR3 amino acid clonotypes relied on the roughly 60 TRBV and 15 or so TRBJ segments identified across samples. COPE and FqMerger were used to merge the filtered high-quality paired reads into contigs. BLAST was used to align contigs to IMGT TRBV, TRBD and TRBJ reference genes, with CDR3 defined following IMGT. Highly expanded clones were defined as clonotypes with a frequency above 0.1%. Repertoire diversity was measured by Shannon entropy, and V-J evenness by the Gini coefficient. A clonotype found in more than one individual was treated as public. The public reads were reanalyzed by TCRdb: fastp trimming at Q25, MiXCR alignment, in-frame beta chains only. Duplicate CDR3 protein sequences are folded into a single record with the most common DNA and genes. TCRdb assigned the V and J calls; the authors' analysis was not used. This sample is represented by fewer than 650,000 distinct CDR3 sequences; 15% to 20% of them were singletons. About 18% of the sample is taken by the ten largest.

This sample is part of a study of regulatory T cells in long-lasting Graves disease (dated by TCRdb to the early 2020s). In the study overall: In the newly diagnosed Graves' disease group, patients had been taking antithyroid drugs for less than 3 months. The study was registered as a clinical trial and conducted in China. A total of 33 samples were covered by TCR sequencing, comprising some 13 persistent and some 20 newly diagnosed Graves' disease patients. Patients with persistent Graves' disease were compared with patients with newly diagnosed Graves' disease using TCR sequencing and RNA sequencing of peripheral blood. What the research found in general, with its limitations: Persistent disease showed preferential use of TRBV28, TRBJ1-2 and TRBJ2-5, whereas newly diagnosed disease favored TRBV20-1 and TRBJ2-1. Lower TCR Shannon entropy and fewer highly expanded clones were observed in persistent Graves' disease patients than in newly diagnosed patients, which suggested clonal expansion. The authors noted that the small sample size was a limitation that may lower accuracy. A larger number of public clonotypes was shared among persistent patients (more than 2,500) than among newly diagnosed patients (roughly 970). The study examined only peripheral blood because the primary lesion, thyroid tissue, could not be accessed. Sequencing and analysis were limited to the TCR beta chain.

This sample was shared with a second study, whose subject was T cells in Graves' hyperthyroidism and ophthalmopathy. The other study reports the following: Graves' hyperthyroidism was defined as stable when no progression to ophthalmopathy occurred over 18 months of follow-up. The hyperthyroidism patients were between 18 and 65 years old and newly diagnosed, with a disease duration of less than 2 months. Any patient with an uncontrolled infection, another autoimmune disease, pregnancy or lactation was excluded. Diagnoses were established on the basis of clinical symptoms, serum thyroxine and TRAb, thyroid ultrasound, and orbital computed tomography. For the first round of RT-PCR on the TCR CDR3, the HTBI primer set was used together with the Qiagen OneStep RT-PCR kit. Most expanded thyroid clonotypes (frequency above 0.001) were also found in blood, which suggests that blood repertoires may mirror thyroid immune responses. In cross-validation, a model built on a 13 V-J signature told ophthalmopathy apart from stable hyperthyroidism with approximately 90% sensitivity and about 81% specificity, and in testing the same model reached 80%/75%. In validation, the model predicted progression to ophthalmopathy a median of about 5.9 months before onset, with about 70% sensitivity and 72.22% specificity. To identify TCR V-J signatures that set the groups apart, the researchers used a discovery cohort of more than 95 patients, made up of under 45 with Graves' ophthalmopathy and some 56 with stable Graves' hyperthyroidism. Prospective prediction of ophthalmopathy was tested in an independent validation cohort consisting of 18 to 20 hyperthyroidism patients and about 17 patients who later progressed to ophthalmopathy. For training and testing, the 100 or so patients in the discovery cohort were randomly divided in a 7:3 ratio. In addition, the study compared T-cell repertoires in thyroid tissue and in blood from six Graves' hyperthyroidism patients. After blood sampling, hyperthyroidism patients were treated with methimazole at a starting dose of 30 mg daily, and ophthalmopathy patients were treated with high-dose intravenous methylprednisolone. A second multiplex PCR round built the libraries, followed by size selection and purification. Paired-end sequencing of the libraries was performed with 100 bp reads on an Illumina HiSeq2000. SOAPnuke was used to process the raw data, with reads discarded if the reads contained adapters or uncalled bases, had a mean Phred below 15, or lacked an exact constant-primer or identifier match. High-quality paired reads were merged with COPE v1.2.5, and unique nucleotide sequences were defined as clonotypes. MiTCR v1.1 was used to align the clonotypes against IMGT TRBV, TRBD and TRBJ reference segments. The analysis was restricted to V-J combinations with a frequency above 0.0001, which together covered 99% to 99.2% of the repertoires. A TCS score was defined as the ratio of F50 (clonal expansion) to E x V (chaos), with BLOSUM62-based TCRdist applied between CDR3 peptides within each V-J. Welch's t-statistics and random forest reduced roughly 530 V-J features to about 13, which were used in a naive Bayes classifier (R e1071). No statistical method was used to fix the sample size in advance, and group allocation was not hidden from the investigators. According to the paper, TCR Vbeta CDR3 sequencing was carried out on some 140 peripheral blood samples, which came from fewer than 50 ophthalmopathy, 70 to 80 hyperthyroidism and around 17 progressor patients.

The V gene is TRBV7-9 and the J gene is TRBJ1-5, with TRBD1 matching 9 junction bases. This sample comprised peripheral blood mononuclear cells (PBMCs), obtained at new diagnosis, from a patient treated with antithyroid drugs. The clonotype was recovered from a woman aged 30 to 39 with Graves disease. Donor details come from another sample of the same person, matched by shared clones. The DNA sequence is given as TGTGCCAGCAGCCCAGGCGGACAGGGGTCCCTTAATCAGCCCCAGCATTTT. It translates to CASSPGGQGSLNQPQHF.